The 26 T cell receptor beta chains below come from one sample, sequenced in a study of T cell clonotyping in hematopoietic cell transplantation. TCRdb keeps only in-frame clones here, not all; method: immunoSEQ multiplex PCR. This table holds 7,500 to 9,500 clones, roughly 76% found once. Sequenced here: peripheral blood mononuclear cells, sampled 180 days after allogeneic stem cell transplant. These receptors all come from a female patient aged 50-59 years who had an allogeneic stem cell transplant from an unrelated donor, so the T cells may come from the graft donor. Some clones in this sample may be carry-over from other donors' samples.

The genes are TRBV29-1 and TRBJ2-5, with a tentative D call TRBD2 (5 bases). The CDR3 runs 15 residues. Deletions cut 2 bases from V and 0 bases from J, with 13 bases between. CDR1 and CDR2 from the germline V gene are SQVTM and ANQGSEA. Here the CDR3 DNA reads TGCAGCGTTGAAACCCAGCGGTCGTACCAAGAGACCCAGTACTTC. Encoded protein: CSVETQRSYQETQYF.

The CDR3 DNA follows: TGTGCCAGCAGTGTCAATTTTCGGGACAGGGGTTCACCCCTCCACTTT. It specifies CASSVNFRDRGSPLHF. This chain connects TRBV6-1 to TRBJ1-6, with 10 bases aligning to TRBD1. V lost 4 bases and J lost 9; bases outside the gene matches: 9. The CDR3 has 16 amino acids. CDR1 and CDR2 (germline): MNHNS, SASEGT.

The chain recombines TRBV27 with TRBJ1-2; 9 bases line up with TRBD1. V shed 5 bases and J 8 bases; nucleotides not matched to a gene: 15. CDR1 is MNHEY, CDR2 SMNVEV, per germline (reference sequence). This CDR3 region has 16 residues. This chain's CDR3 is CASSKDGGTGPRGYTF. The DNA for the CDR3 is TGTGCCAGCAGTAAAGATGGCGGGACAGGGCCTCGCGGCTACACCTTC.

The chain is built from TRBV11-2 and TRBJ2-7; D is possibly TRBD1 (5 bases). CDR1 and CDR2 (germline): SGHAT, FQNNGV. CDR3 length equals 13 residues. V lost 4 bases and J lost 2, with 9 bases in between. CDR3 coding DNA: TGTGCCAGCAGCTGGGGCCCTACCTACGAGCAGTACTTC. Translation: CASSWGPTYEQYF.

The DNA for the CDR3 is TGTGCCAGCAGTCGCGCGGACGGGATGAACACTGAAGCTTTCTTT. It yields the protein CASSRADGMNTEAFF. The rearrangement joins TRBV6-6 to TRBJ1-1; D unresolved. V was clipped by 5 bases and J by 0 bases, with 13 bases between them. Germline V CDR1 and CDR2: MNHNY, SVGAGI (reference sequence). The CDR3 extends over 15 amino acids.

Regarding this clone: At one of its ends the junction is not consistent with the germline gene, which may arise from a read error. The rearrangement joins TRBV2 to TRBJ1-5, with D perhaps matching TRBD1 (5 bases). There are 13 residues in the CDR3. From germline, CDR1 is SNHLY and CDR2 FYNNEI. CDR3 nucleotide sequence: TGTGCCGGCAGTGTTGGGGGGGGTCAGCCCCAGCATTTT. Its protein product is CAGSVGGGQPQHF. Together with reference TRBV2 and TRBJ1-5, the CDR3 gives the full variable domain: EPEVTQTPSHQVTQMGQEVILRCVPISNHLYFYWYRQILGQKVEFLVSFYNNEISEKSEIFDDQFSVERPDGSNFTLKIRSTKLEDSAMYFCAGSVGGGQPQHFGDGTRLSIL.

The CDR3 sequence: CASSLGTGTEAFF. The CDR3 DNA follows: TGTGCCAGCAGCTTGGGAACGGGGACTGAAGCTTTCTTT. The V call is TRBV7-3, the J call TRBJ1-1; D gene unclear. V lost 3 bases to trimming and J lost 5 bases, with 10 bases between them. The CDR3 is 13 amino acids. Germline V gene lookup returns CDR1 SGHTA and CDR2 FQGTGA.

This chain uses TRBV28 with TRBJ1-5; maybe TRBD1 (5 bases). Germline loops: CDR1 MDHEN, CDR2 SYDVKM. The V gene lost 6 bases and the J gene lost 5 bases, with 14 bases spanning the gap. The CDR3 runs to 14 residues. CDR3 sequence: CASRGAGLHQPQHF. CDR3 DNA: TGTGCCAGCAGGGGTGCAGGGTTACATCAGCCCCAGCATTTT. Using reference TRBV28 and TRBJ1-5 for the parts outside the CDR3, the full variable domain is DVKVTQSSRYLVKRTGEKVFLECVQDMDHENMFWYRQDPGLGLRLIYFSYDVKMKEKGDIPEGYSVSREKKERFSLILESASTNQTSMYLCASRGAGLHQPQHFGDGTRLSIL.

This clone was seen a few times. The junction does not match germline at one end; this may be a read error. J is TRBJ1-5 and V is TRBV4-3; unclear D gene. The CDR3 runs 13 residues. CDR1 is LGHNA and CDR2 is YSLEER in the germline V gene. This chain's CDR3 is CASSQGLNQPQHF. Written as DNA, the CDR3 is TGCGCCAGCAGCCAAGGGCTAAATCAACCCCAGCATTTT.

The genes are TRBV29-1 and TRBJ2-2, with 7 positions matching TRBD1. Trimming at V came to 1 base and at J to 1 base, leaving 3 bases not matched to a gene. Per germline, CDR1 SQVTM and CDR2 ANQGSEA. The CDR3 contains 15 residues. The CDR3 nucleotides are TGCAGCGTTGAAGTCCGGGACAGGAACACCGGGGAGCTGTTTTTT. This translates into CSVEVRDRNTGELFF.

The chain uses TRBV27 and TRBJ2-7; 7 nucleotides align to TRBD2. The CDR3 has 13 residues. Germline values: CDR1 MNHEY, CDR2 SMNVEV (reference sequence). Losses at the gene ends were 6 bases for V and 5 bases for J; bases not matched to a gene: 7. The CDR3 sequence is CASSPPGGDEQYF. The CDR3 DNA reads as TGTGCCAGCAGCCCCCCGGGGGGTGACGAGCAGTACTTC.

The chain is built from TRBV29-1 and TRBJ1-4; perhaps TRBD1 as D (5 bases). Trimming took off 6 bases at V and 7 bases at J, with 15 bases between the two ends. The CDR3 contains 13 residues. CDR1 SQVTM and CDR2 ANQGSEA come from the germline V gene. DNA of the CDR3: TGCAGCGTGAATGGGGCCTCGGGTGAAAAACTGTTTTTT. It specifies CSVNGASGEKLFF.

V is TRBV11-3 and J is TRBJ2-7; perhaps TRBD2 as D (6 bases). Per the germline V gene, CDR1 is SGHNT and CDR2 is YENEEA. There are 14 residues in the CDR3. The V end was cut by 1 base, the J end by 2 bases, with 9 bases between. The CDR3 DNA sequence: TGTGCCAGCAGCTTAGGGGGGACTGCCTACGAGCAGTACTTC. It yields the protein CASSLGGTAYEQYF.

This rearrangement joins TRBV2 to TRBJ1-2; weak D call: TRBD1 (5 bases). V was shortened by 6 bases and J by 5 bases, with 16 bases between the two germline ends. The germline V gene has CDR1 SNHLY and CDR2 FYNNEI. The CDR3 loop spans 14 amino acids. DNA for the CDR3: TGTGCCAGCAGGCCGGGGGGGAGTCGGTATGGCTACACCTTC. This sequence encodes CASRPGGSRYGYTF.

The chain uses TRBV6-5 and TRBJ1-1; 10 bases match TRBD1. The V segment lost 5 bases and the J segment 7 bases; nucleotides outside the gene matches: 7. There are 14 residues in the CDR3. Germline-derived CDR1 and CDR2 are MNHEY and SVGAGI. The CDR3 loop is CASSTGQGRVEAFF. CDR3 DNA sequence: TGTGCCAGCAGTACGGGACAGGGGAGGGTTGAAGCTTTCTTT.

CDR3 bases: TGTGCCAGCACCCTAGCGGGAGACTCCTACGAGCAGTACTTC. This encodes CASTLAGDSYEQYF. The genes are TRBV28 and TRBJ2-7; 10 bases match TRBD2. This CDR3 region has 14 residues. Germline assignment: CDR1 MDHEN and CDR2 SYDVKM. Trimming cost V 7 bases and J 0 bases; bases outside gene matches: 3.

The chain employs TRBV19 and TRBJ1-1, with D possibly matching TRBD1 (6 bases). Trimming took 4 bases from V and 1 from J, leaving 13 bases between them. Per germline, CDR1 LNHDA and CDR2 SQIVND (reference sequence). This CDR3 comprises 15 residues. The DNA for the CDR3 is TGTGCCAGTAGTACCCGGGACACACGGAACACTGAAGCTTTCTTT. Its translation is CASSTRDTRNTEAFF.

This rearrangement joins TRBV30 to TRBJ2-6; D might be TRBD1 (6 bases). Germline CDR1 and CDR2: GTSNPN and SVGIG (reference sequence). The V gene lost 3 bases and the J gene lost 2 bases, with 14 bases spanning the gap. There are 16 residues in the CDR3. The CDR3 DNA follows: TGTGCCTGGAGAAGGCAGGGGATAACTGGGGCCAACGTCCTGACTTTC. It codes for CAWRRQGITGANVLTF. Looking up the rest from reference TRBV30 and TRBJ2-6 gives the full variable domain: SQTIHQWPATLVQPVGSPLSLECTVEGTSNPNLYWYRQAAGRGLQLLFYSVGIGQISSEVPQNLSASRPQDRQFILSSKKLLLSDSGFYLCAWRRQGITGANVLTFGAGSRLTVL.

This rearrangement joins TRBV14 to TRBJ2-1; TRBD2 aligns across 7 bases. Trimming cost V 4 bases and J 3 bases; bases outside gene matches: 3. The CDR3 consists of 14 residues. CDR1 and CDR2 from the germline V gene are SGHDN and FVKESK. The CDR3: CASSLGLVYNEQFF. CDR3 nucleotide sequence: TGTGCCAGCAGCCTCGGACTAGTCTACAATGAGCAGTTCTTC.

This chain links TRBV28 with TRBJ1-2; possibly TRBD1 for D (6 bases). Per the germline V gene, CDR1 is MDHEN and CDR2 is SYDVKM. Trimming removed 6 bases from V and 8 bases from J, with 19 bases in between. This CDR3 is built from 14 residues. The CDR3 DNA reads TGTGCCAGCAGCATACAGGGATACCAAGTCGGCTACACCTTC. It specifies CASSIQGYQVGYTF.

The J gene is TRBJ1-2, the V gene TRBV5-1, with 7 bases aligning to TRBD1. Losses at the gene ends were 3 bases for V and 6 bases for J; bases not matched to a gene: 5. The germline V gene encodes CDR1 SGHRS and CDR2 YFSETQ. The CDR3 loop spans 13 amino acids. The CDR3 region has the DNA TGCGCCAGCAGCTCCCCCGACAGGGATGGCTACACCTTC. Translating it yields CASSSPDRDGYTF.

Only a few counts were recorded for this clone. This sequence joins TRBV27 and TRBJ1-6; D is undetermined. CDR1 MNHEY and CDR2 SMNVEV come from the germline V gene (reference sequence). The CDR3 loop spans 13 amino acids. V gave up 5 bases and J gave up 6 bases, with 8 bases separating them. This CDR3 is CASSVAANSPLHF. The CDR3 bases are TGTGCCAGCAGTGTGGCAGCTAATTCACCCCTCCACTTT.

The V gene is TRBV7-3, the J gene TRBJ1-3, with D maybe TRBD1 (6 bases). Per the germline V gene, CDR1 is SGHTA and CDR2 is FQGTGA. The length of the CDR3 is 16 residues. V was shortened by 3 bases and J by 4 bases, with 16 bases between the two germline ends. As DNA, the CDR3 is TGTGCCAGCAGCTTGGGGGGCTCTCTATCGGGAAACACCATATATTTT. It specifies CASSLGGSLSGNTIYF.

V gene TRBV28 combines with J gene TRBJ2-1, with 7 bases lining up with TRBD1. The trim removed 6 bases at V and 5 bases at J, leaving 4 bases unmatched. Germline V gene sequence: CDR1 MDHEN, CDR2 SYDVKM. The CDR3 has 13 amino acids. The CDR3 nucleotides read TGTGCCAGCAGAGGGACAGCCGACAATGAGCAGTTCTTC. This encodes CASRGTADNEQFF.

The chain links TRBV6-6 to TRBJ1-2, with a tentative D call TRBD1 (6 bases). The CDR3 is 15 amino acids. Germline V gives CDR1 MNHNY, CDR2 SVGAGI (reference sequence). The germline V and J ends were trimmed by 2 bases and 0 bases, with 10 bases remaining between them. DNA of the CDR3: TGTGCCAGCAGTTACCGACGGGGGCCTAACTATGGCTACACCTTC. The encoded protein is CASSYRRGPNYGYTF.

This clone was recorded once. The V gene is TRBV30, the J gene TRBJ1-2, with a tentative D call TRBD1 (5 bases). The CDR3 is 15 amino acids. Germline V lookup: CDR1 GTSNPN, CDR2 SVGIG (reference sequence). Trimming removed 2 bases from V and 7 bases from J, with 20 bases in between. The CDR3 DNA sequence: TGTGCCTGGAGTCCCCTTCGACAGCTTTGGGGTGGCTACACCTTC. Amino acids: CAWSPLRQLWGGYTF.